The sequence of this TCR beta chain was determined in a study of cytomegalovirus exposure and HLA in healthy donors. The PCR ran on 60 Vbeta and 13 Jbeta primers. Only in-frame clones appear in the TCRdb table, and some are missing; sequencing was by immunoSEQ multiplex PCR. The table lists approximately 100,000 clones, roughly 73% of them singletons. Overall study findings and caveats: Several V segments, TRBV6-2 and TRBV6-3 among them, could not be told apart and were dropped. A classifier reportedly called cytomegalovirus status with high sensitivity and specificity. In an earlier analysis, most TCR beta V segments were productive about 87% or about 30% of the time.

The CDR3 loop spans 17 amino acids. Germline CDR1 reads MGHRA; CDR2 reads YSYEKL. V shed 0 bases, J shed 0 bases, and the junction held 5 bases outside the gene matches. A word on this clone: Its antigen is not identified.

The TCR comes from a man in his forties in good health and CMV-seronegative. V and J are TRBV4-1 and TRBJ1-1, with 9 nucleotides matching TRBD1. Sequencing was carried out using PBMCs. Here the CDR3 reads CASSQEGTGRLNTEAFF. The CDR3 nucleotides read TGCGCCAGCAGCCAAGAAGGGACAGGGCGCTTGAACACTGAAGCTTTCTTT.